This T cell receptor beta chain was sequenced during a study of T cell responses to AZD1222 COVID-19 vaccine. Findings and limits, study-wide: No repertoire was sampled before or during the peak T cell response, only after it. Most donors were white British and more were female, and clonal diversity was possibly underestimated.

Worth noting for this clone: The antigen is unknown.

The table came from immunoSEQ multiplex PCR; TCRdb's copy has only in-frame clones and leaves some out. There are 150,000 to 200,000 clones in the sample; roughly nine tenths occur only once, and 1.1% lies in the top ten. Trimming took 4 bases from V and 5 from J; bases not matched to a gene: 0. The CDR3 runs to 12 residues. CDR1 is KGHSH, CDR2 LQKENI, per germline. The origin of this receptor is an adult who received the AZD1222 COVID-19 vaccine. The chain carries TRBV18 and TRBJ2-5, with 8 nucleotides matching TRBD1. This material consisted of peripheral blood, taken 28 days after the second AZD1222 dose. The CDR3 bases are TGTGCCAGCTCACGGACAGGGGAGACCCAGTACTTC. Protein: CASSRTGETQYF.